This TCR beta chain was captured by sequencing in a study of cytotoxic CD8 clonotypes in ibrutinib-treated CLL. Study at large: The study included some 10 relapsed/refractory and 15 treatment-naive patients; roughly 17 had IGHV unmutated disease. Sequenced samples delivered averages of around 250,000 productive templates and more than 75,000 productive rearrangements. Overall study results and limits: Baseline clonality, above age-matched healthy donor levels, tracked circulating CD8+ T-cell counts.

Worth noting for this clone: Its antigen is as yet unknown.

This CDR3 has 14 amino acids. Looked up from germline, CDR1 is GTSNPN and CDR2 is SVGIG (reference sequence). Trimming shortened V by 0 bases and J by 10 bases, and 18 bases separated the two germline ends. The assay was immunoSEQ multiplex PCR, and TCRdb's table has in-frame clones only and misses some. Among under 200,000 clones listed, 84% were seen once. The sequences come from PBMCs, collected after 24 months of ibrutinib treatment. The J gene is TRBJ1-1, the V gene TRBV30, with D perhaps TRBD1 (6 bases). The source is a human donor with chronic lymphocytic leukemia. The CDR3 DNA sequence: TGTGCCTGGAGTGTAAGGACAGCAACCCAGGGAGCTTTCTTT. Protein: CAWSVRTATQGAFF.